This T cell receptor (beta chain) was obtained from a study of T cell responses to AZD1222 COVID-19 vaccine. Points from the study as a whole: Donor demographics were predominantly white British with a female majority; clonal diversity may be underestimated.

As regards this clone: Its specificity is unknown.

Generated by immunoSEQ multiplex PCR, the TCRdb table keeps only in-frame clones and is missing some. The table lists approximately 100,000 clones, about nine tenths of them singletons. CDR1 KGHDR and CDR2 SFDVKD come from the germline V gene. Losses at the gene ends were 4 bases for V and 4 bases for J; bases not matched to a gene: 6. CDR3 size: 16 residues. Here the sequenced sample was peripheral blood, taken 28 days after the second AZD1222 dose. The chain couples TRBV24-1 to TRBJ1-5; 10 bases agree with TRBD1. The clonotype comes from an adult who received the AZD1222 COVID-19 vaccine. The CDR3 DNA reads TGTGCCACCAGTGAGCGAGGACAGGGGGAGAATCAGCCCCAGCATTTT. Translated: CATSERGQGENQPQHF.